These 29 T cell receptor beta chains were sequenced from one sample in a study of shared clonotypes between healthy human individuals. This table comes from immunoSEQ multiplex PCR, and its TCRdb copy is limited to in-frame clones, with some not included. Among about 2.3 million clones listed, less than 95% were seen once. Material for sequencing was naive CD4+ T cells from PBMCs. The subset here: CD45RA+ positively selected. The receptors here all came from a man younger than 35 in good health. Some clones in this sample may be carry-over from other donors' samples.

The chain uses TRBV11-2 and TRBJ1-1, with TRBD1 matching over 8 bases. The CDR3 contains 16 residues. The V and J ends lost 2 bases and 0 bases, in that order; junction bases with no gene match: 5. In germline, CDR1 is SGHAT, CDR2 FQNNGV. The CDR3, as DNA: TGTGCCAGCAGCTTAATTCAGGGGGCCTTGAACACTGAAGCTTTCTTT. As protein: CASSLIQGALNTEAFF.

This clone was observed a handful of times. The chain carries TRBV5-6 and TRBJ2-7; D perhaps matches TRBD1 (5 bases). CDR3 size: 13 residues. The V end lost 3 bases, the J end lost 2 bases, and 9 bases lay between the germline ends. Germline CDR1 reads SGHDT; CDR2 reads YYEEEE. CDR3 amino acids: CASSWGQTYEQYF. As DNA, the CDR3 is TGTGCCAGCAGCTGGGGCCAGACCTACGAGCAGTACTTC.

Concerning this clone itself: The sample contains more than one DNA sequence encoding this CDR3. The chain has TRBV5-4 and TRBJ2-1; 12 bases line up with TRBD2. CDR3 size: 16 residues. V was clipped by 0 bases and J by 7 bases; unmatched bases: 5. The germline V gene has CDR1 SGHNT and CDR2 YYREEE (reference sequence). CDR3 sequence: CASSLGGTSGSNEQFF. The DNA for the CDR3 is TGTGCCAGCAGCTTGGGGGGGACTAGCGGGTCTAATGAGCAGTTCTTC.

This chain uses TRBV5-4 with TRBJ2-5; 12 bases map to TRBD2. The ends lost 3 bases at V and 1 base at J; junction bases unmatched: 4. The germline V gene encodes CDR1 SGHNT and CDR2 YYREEE (reference sequence). The CDR3 spans 16 residues. The CDR3 region has the DNA TGTGCCAGCAGCTCGCGGACTAGCGGGACCCAAGAGACCCAGTACTTC. Encoded protein: CASSSRTSGTQETQYF.

V usage is TRBV6-1 and J usage is TRBJ1-5; D unresolved. The germline V gene encodes CDR1 MNHNS and CDR2 SASEGT. This CDR3 is 14 amino acids long. Between the trimmed V and J ends, which lost 3 bases and 5 bases, there was a span of 11 bases. CDR3 coding DNA: TGTGCCAGCAGTGAGCGGGGTTTGGATCAGCCCCAGCATTTT. Translation: CASSERGLDQPQHF.

The CDR3 region is CASSEGLATDTQYF. In DNA form, the CDR3 reads TGTGCCAGCAGCGAGGGACTAGCGACAGATACGCAGTATTTT. This sequence joins TRBV7-2 and TRBJ2-3, with 10 positions matching TRBD2. CDR3 length: 14 residues. Trimming removed 5 bases from V and 3 bases from J; junction bases left unmatched: 2. Germline CDR1 and CDR2: SGHTA and FQGNSA.

V is TRBV28 and J is TRBJ2-3; 9 bases line up with TRBD1. Germline assignment: CDR1 MDHEN and CDR2 SYDVKM. The CDR3 runs to 16 residues. V lost 2 bases and J lost 4; bases outside the gene matches: 7. CDR3 sequence: CASSLGQGRGADTQYF. In DNA form, the CDR3 reads TGTGCCAGCAGTTTAGGACAGGGGCGCGGCGCAGATACGCAGTATTTT.

This clone was seen a single time. V gene TRBV7-9 combines with J gene TRBJ2-2; D remains unclear. Germline CDR1 reads SEHNR; CDR2 reads FQNEAQ (reference sequence). V shed 4 bases and J shed 6 bases, with 18 bases lying between them. CDR3 length: 16 residues. CDR3 region: CASSWVLGSTPGELFF. The DNA for the CDR3 is TGTGCCAGCAGCTGGGTTTTGGGAAGTACGCCCGGGGAGCTGTTTTTT.

This chain links TRBV6-5 with TRBJ2-3, with D uncertain. Germline values: CDR1 MNHEY, CDR2 SVGAGI. The CDR3 loop spans 13 amino acids. The ends were cut back, 7 bases at V and 4 bases at J, with 12 bases in the middle. CDR3 protein: CASTVPGSDTQYF. For the CDR3, the DNA is TGTGCCAGCACCGTACCGGGCTCAGATACGCAGTATTTT.

The CDR3 region is CASSPGRLNEKLFF. CDR3 DNA: TGTGCCAGTAGTCCGGGACGGCTTAATGAAAAACTGTTTTTT. The rearrangement uses TRBV19 and TRBJ1-4; D is possibly TRBD1 (5 bases). Trimming removed 5 bases at V and 4 bases at J, with 11 bases between. Germline CDR1 and CDR2: LNHDA and SQIVND (reference sequence). The CDR3 sequence is 14 residues long.

The chain links TRBV11-2 to TRBJ2-2; D not certain. Germline CDR1 reads SGHAT; CDR2 reads FQNNGV. V gave up 5 bases and J gave up 4 bases, with 11 bases separating them. There are 14 residues in the CDR3. The CDR3 coding sequence is TGTGCCAGCAGCCCCTTCGAGCGCACCGGGGAGCTGTTTTTT. Protein product: CASSPFERTGELFF.

Only one count was recorded for this clone. The CDR3 region has the DNA TGTGCCACAACAGCGGGGGTAGGAACGTTCAATGAGCAGTTCTTC. Translated, it gives CATTAGVGTFNEQFF. The J gene is TRBJ2-1, the V gene TRBV27; TRBD2 matches 8 bases. With 10 bases clipped from V and 6 bases from J, the junction kept 14 bases outside the gene matches. The CDR3 has 15 residues. CDR1 is MNHEY and CDR2 is SMNVEV in the germline V gene (reference sequence).

The chain employs TRBV30 and TRBJ1-5, with a possible D match to TRBD1 (6 bases). The CDR3 totals 16 residues. From germline, CDR1 is GTSNPN and CDR2 SVGIG (reference sequence). With 8 bases removed from V and 2 bases from J, the gap between germline ends came to 22 bases. The DNA for the CDR3 is TGTGCCCGCGGGGGGGGCGCTGGAAGCCGCAATCAGCCCCAGCATTTT. This sequence encodes CARGGGAGSRNQPQHF. The whole variable domain, filled in from reference TRBV30 and TRBJ1-5, reads SQTIHQWPATLVQPVGSPLSLECTVEGTSNPNLYWYRQAAGRGLQLLFYSVGIGQISSEVPQNLSASRPQDRQFILSSKKLLLSDSGFYLCARGGGAGSRNQPQHFGDGTRLSIL.

The chain carries TRBV19 and TRBJ2-7; D is uncertain. Germline lookup yields CDR1 LNHDA and CDR2 SQIVND (reference sequence). Trimming took off 0 bases at V and 7 bases at J, with 13 bases between the two ends. The length of the CDR3 is 14 residues. For the CDR3, the DNA is TGTGCCAGTAGTATAGACCCAAACCGCCGGGAGCAGTACTTC. This translates into CASSIDPNRREQYF.

This clone appeared a single time. The sample has other DNA sequences that encode this CDR3 too. V is TRBV5-1 and J is TRBJ2-3, with D perhaps TRBD1 (5 bases). CDR1 is SGHRS, CDR2 YFSETQ, per germline. The CDR3 sequence is 15 residues long. V was shortened by 0 bases and J by 0 bases, with 8 bases between the two germline ends. CDR3 sequence reads: CASSLVTGSTDTQYF. The DNA of the CDR3 is TGCGCCAGCAGCTTGGTTACAGGTAGCACAGATACGCAGTATTTT.

This clone appeared a few times. The V call is TRBV19, the J call TRBJ1-5; D is ambiguous. The CDR3 consists of 13 residues. Looked up from germline, CDR1 is LNHDA and CDR2 is SQIVND (reference sequence). Trimming removed 4 bases from V and 10 bases from J, with 14 bases in between. The CDR3: CASSTAAAGPQHF. CDR3 coding DNA: TGTGCCAGTAGTACGGCAGCCGCTGGACCCCAGCATTTT.

The chain carries TRBV23-1 and TRBJ2-7; D assignment may be TRBD1 or TRBD2 (5 bases each). TRBV23-1 qualifies as an ORF whose function is uncertain. CDR3 size: 17 residues. V was clipped by 5 bases and J by 0 bases, with 20 bases between them. The CDR3 here is CASSTLGETEASYEQYF. In DNA, the CDR3 is TGCGCCAGCAGTACTCTCGGGGAGACAGAAGCCTCCTACGAGCAGTACTTC.

The chain has TRBV6-5 and TRBJ1-2; 7 bases are shared with TRBD1. The CDR3 extends over 14 amino acids. V lost 8 bases and J lost 2; bases outside the gene matches: 8. Germline V gene data show CDR1 as MNHEY and CDR2 as SVGAGI. The CDR3 loop is CASCADRANYGYTF. CDR3 nucleotide sequence: TGTGCCAGCTGTGCAGACAGGGCGAACTATGGCTACACCTTC.

This chain uses TRBV7-9 with TRBJ2-1; 12 nucleotides line up with TRBD2. This CDR3 has 16 residues. Trimming removed 3 bases from V and 8 bases from J; junction bases left unmatched: 8. Germline V CDR1 and CDR2: SEHNR, FQNEAQ (reference sequence). CDR3 loop: CASSFATSGRMDEQFF. In nucleotides, the CDR3 is TGTGCCAGCAGCTTCGCTACTAGCGGGAGGATGGATGAGCAGTTCTTC. Based on the CDR3 plus reference TRBV7-9 and TRBJ2-1, the full variable domain is DTGVSQNPRHKITKRGQNVTFRCDPISEHNRLYWYRQTLGQGPEFLTYFQNEAQLEKSRLLSDRFSAERPKGSFSTLEIQRTEQGDSAMYLCASSFATSGRMDEQFFGPGTRLTVL.

The V and J genes are TRBV28 and TRBJ1-5, with D possibly being TRBD1 (6 bases). Germline CDR1 reads MDHEN; CDR2 reads SYDVKM. The CDR3 consists of 16 residues. Trimming shortened V by 5 bases and J by 0 bases, and 14 bases separated the two germline ends. The CDR3 is CASSPIGGDSNQPQHF. Here the CDR3 DNA reads TGTGCCAGCAGTCCCATAGGGGGAGATAGCAATCAGCCCCAGCATTTT.

The rearrangement links TRBV4-1 to TRBJ2-6; possibly TRBD2 for D (6 bases). Per germline, CDR1 MGHRA and CDR2 YSYEKL. The CDR3 is made up of 18 amino acids. Deletions cut 0 bases from V and 2 bases from J, with 14 bases between. CDR3 sequence: CASSQEIGGAPGANVLTF. The DNA for the CDR3 is TGCGCCAGCAGCCAAGAAATCGGAGGGGCGCCTGGGGCCAACGTCCTGACTTTC.

The CDR3 is CASSRGLPRTEKLFF. In nucleotides, the CDR3 is TGTGCCTCATCAAGGGGACTACCGAGGACTGAAAAACTGTTTTTT. This chain uses TRBV15 with TRBJ1-4; D may be TRBD1 (5 bases). V lost 11 bases and J 7 bases, leaving 23 bases between the germline ends. This CDR3 has 15 amino acids. CDR1 and CDR2 from the germline V gene are LNHNV and YYDKDF (reference sequence).

On this clone itself: The germline gene is not matched at one end of the junction; a read error may be the cause. V and J are TRBV18 and TRBJ2-2, with D perhaps TRBD1 or TRBD2 (5 bases each). CDR1 is KGHSH and CDR2 is LQKENI in the germline V gene. The CDR3 runs 17 residues. The CDR3 DNA sequence: TGTGCCAGCTCACTTAACCGGGACCCAACGAATACCGGGGAGCTGTTTTTT. The encoded protein is CASSLNRDPTNTGELFF.

The gene calls are TRBV15 and TRBJ2-7; 9 bases match TRBD2. Germline V gene lookup returns CDR1 LNHNV and CDR2 YYDKDF (reference sequence). Trimming at V came to 6 bases and at J to 2 bases, leaving 5 bases not matched to a gene. The CDR3 is 14 amino acids. CDR3 DNA: TGTGCCACCAGTAGGACTAGCGCTCCCTACGAGCAGTACTTC. This sequence encodes CATSRTSAPYEQYF.

This chain links TRBV9 with TRBJ2-5; D is tentatively TRBD1 or TRBD2 (5 bases each). V lost 7 bases and J lost 7, with 11 bases in between. The germline CDR1 and CDR2 sequences are SGDLS and YYNGEE. The CDR3 sequence is 11 residues long. The CDR3 DNA follows: TGTGCCAGCGGGGGTGAGGGGACCCAGTACTTC. Its protein is CASGGEGTQYF.

This sequence joins TRBV5-1 and TRBJ1-5, with a possible D match to TRBD1 (5 bases). The CDR3 is 17 amino acids. Germline lookup yields CDR1 SGHRS and CDR2 YFSETQ. The V end lost 0 bases, the J end lost 3 bases, and 16 bases lay between the germline ends. In DNA form, the CDR3 reads TGCGCCAGCAGCTTGGAGCGTAGGCAGGGACTCAATCAGCCCCAGCATTTT. This encodes CASSLERRQGLNQPQHF.

The rearrangement joins TRBV6-5 to TRBJ2-1; 7 bases are a match to TRBD1. J gave up 8 bases and V 0 bases, and 4 bases lay outside the gene matches. Germline CDR1 reads MNHEY; CDR2 reads SVGAGI. CDR3 length: 14 residues. The DNA of the CDR3 is TGTGCCAGCAGTTACTCCGGGACAGACGATGAGCAGTTCTTC. Its protein product is CASSYSGTDDEQFF.

V gene TRBV30 combines with J gene TRBJ2-1; D is unresolved. Germline-derived CDR1 and CDR2 are GTSNPN and SVGIG (reference sequence). The length of the CDR3 is 11 residues. V was pared by 1 base and J by 6 bases, with 4 bases between. CDR3 sequence (DNA): TGTGCCTGGAGTGGTAGCAATGAGCAGTTCTTC. It translates to CAWSGSNEQFF.

This sequence joins TRBV9 and TRBJ2-7; possible D gene TRBD2, 5 bases. The CDR3 length is 16 residues. V was clipped by 0 bases and J by 6 bases, with 19 bases between them. Germline assignment: CDR1 SGDLS and CDR2 YYNGEE. The CDR3 bases are TGTGCCAGCAGCGTAGATTCCGGGGATTATATGGGCGAGCAGTACTTC. As protein: CASSVDSGDYMGEQYF.